This T cell receptor (beta chain) was sequenced for a study of T cells in localized non-small cell lung cancer. The study's findings and limits: Heterogeneity within the tumor remains possible, as just one region underwent sequencing.

Turning to this clone: No antigen is known for it.

Repertoires were generated with immunoSEQ multiplex PCR, while TCRdb's copy carries only in-frame clones and drops some. Of about 24,000 clones listed, about nine tenths are singletons. The material was peripheral blood mononuclear cells, obtained before any cancer treatment. The clonotype comes from a woman aged 35 to 70 with stage III lung adenocarcinoma.

CDR3: CASSLGRQGTTLGYGYTF. CDR3 coding DNA: TGTGCCAGTAGTCTCGGCCGCCAGGGGACCACCCTTGGCTATGGCTACACCTTC. The chain joins TRBV19 to TRBJ1-2; the D gene is possibly TRBD1 (6 bases). This CDR3 has 18 amino acids. In germline, CDR1 is LNHDA, CDR2 SQIVND (reference sequence). V was trimmed by 5 bases and J by 4 bases, leaving 26 bases between them.